This T cell receptor beta chain was recovered during a study of Ad26.COV2.S vaccination and SARS-CoV-2 variants. Study as a whole: The study gave Ad26.COV2.S intramuscularly, once or twice 56 days apart.

Documented treatment: 15 to 20 received Ad26.COV2.S at low or high dose, single or two shots; about 5 received placebo; per-sample allocation not given. Specimen acquisition occurred on day 63 following the initial vaccine or placebo injection. The V gene end was trimmed by 7 bases and the J gene end by 8 bases; junction bases not matched to a gene: 5. Germline V CDR1 and CDR2: SGHRS, YFSETQ. This CDR3 contains 12 residues. This table comes from immunoSEQ multiplex PCR, and its TCRdb copy is limited to in-frame clones, with some not included. The sample gives over 400,000 clones, around 92% of which show up once; more than 1.5% is in the top ten.

The chain links TRBV5-1 to TRBJ1-2, with 10 positions matching TRBD1. The sequence was collected from a person aged 18-60 years who received the Ad26.COV2.S COVID-19 vaccine or a placebo. Specimen: peripheral blood, collected in a trial of Ad26.COV2.S vaccine versus placebo. For the CDR3, the DNA is TGCGCCAGCTCCGGGACAGGGGAAGGCTACACCTTC. Protein sequence: CASSGTGEGYTF.